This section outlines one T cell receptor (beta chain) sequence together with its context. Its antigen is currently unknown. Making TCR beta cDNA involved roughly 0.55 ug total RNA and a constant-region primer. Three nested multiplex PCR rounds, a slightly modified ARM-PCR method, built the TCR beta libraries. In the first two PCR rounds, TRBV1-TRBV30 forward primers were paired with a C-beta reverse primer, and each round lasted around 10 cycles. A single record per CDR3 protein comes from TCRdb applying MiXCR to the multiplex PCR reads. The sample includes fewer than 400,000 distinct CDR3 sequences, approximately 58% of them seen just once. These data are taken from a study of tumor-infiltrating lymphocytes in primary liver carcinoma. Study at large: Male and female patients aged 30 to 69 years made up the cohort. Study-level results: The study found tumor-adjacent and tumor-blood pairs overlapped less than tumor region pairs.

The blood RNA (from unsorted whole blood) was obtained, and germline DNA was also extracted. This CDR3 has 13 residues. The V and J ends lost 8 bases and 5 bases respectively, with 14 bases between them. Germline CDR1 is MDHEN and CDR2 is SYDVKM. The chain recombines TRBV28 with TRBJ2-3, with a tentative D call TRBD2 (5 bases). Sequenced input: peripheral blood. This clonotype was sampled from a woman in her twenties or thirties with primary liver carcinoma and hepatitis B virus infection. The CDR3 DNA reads TGTGCCAGCGAAGTCCGGGGAAGAGATACGCAGTATTTT. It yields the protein CASEVRGRDTQYF.